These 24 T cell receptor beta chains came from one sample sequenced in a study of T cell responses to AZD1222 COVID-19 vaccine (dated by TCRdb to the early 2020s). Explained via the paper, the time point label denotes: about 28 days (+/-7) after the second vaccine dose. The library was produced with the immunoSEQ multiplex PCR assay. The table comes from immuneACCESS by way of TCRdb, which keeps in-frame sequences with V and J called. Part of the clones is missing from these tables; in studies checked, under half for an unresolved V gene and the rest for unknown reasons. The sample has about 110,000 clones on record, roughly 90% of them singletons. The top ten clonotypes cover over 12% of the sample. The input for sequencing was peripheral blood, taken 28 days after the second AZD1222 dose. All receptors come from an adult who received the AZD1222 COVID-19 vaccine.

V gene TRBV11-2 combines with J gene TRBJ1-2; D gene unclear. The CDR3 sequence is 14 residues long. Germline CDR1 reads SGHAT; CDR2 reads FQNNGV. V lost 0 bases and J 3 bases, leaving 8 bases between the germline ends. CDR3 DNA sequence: TGTGCCAGCAGCTTAGATGGGAGGGACTATGGCTACACCTTC. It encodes CASSLDGRDYGYTF.

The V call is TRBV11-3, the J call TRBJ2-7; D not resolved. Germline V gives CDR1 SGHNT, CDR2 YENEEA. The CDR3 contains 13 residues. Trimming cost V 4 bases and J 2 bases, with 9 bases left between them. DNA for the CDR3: TGTGCCAGCAGCTCGCTATTTCCCTACGAGCAGTACTTC. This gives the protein CASSSLFPYEQYF.

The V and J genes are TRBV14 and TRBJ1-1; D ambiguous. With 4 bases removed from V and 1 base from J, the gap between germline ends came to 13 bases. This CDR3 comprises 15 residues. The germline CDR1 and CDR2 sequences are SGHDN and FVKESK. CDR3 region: CASSLRTGKNTEAFF. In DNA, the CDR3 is TGTGCCAGCAGCCTCCGGACTGGGAAGAACACTGAAGCTTTCTTT.

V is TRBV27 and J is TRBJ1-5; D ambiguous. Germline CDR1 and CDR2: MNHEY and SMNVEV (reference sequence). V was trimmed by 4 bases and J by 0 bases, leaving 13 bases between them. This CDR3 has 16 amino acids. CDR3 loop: CASSYLGLVSNQPQHF. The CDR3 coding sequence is TGTGCCAGCAGTTACCTCGGACTGGTTAGCAATCAGCCCCAGCATTTT.

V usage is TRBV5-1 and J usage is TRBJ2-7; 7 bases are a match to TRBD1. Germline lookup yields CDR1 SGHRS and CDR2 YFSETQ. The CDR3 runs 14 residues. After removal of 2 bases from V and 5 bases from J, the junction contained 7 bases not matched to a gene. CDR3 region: CASSFGQVVDEQYF. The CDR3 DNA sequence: TGCGCCAGCAGCTTCGGACAGGTGGTCGACGAGCAGTACTTC.

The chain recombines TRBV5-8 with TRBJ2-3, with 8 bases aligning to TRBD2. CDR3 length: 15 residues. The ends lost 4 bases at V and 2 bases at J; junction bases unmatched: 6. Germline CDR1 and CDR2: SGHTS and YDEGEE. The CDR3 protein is CASSPVGGDTDTQYF. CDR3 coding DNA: TGTGCCAGCAGCCCGGTCGGGGGGGACACAGATACGCAGTATTTT. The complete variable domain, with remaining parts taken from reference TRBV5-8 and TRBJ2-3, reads EAGVTQSPTHLIKTRGQQATLRCSPISGHTSVYWYQQALGLGLQFLLWYDEGEERNRGNFPPRFSGRQFPNYSSELNVNALELEDSALYLCASSPVGGDTDTQYFGPGTRLTVL.

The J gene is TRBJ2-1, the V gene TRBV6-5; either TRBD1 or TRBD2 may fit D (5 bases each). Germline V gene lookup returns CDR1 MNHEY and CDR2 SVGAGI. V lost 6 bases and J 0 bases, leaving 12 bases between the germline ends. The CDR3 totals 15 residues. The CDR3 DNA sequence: TGTGCCAGCAGGCCAGAGGGGAGCTCCTACAATGAGCAGTTCTTC. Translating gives CASRPEGSSYNEQFF.

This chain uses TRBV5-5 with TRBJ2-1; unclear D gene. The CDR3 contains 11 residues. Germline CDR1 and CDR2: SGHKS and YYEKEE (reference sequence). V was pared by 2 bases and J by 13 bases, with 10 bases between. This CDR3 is CASSFSGVQFF. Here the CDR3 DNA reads TGTGCCAGCAGCTTCTCCGGAGTTCAGTTCTTC.

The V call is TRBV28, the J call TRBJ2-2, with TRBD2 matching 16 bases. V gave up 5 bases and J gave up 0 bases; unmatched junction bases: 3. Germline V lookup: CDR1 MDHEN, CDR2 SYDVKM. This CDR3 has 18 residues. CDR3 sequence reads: CASSLGTSGRANTGELFF. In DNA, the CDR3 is TGTGCCAGCAGTCTTGGGACTAGCGGGAGGGCGAACACCGGGGAGCTGTTTTTT.

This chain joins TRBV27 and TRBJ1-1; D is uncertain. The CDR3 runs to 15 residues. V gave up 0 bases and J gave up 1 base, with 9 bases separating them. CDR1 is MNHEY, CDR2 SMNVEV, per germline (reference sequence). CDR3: CASSLSLGGNTEAFF. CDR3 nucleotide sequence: TGTGCCAGCAGTTTATCCCTCGGAGGGAACACTGAAGCTTTCTTT.

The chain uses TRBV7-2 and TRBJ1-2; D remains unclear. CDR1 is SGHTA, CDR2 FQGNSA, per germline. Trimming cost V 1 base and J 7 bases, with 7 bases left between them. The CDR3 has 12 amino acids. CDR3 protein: CASSLVLPGYTF. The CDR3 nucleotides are TGTGCCAGCAGCTTAGTTCTCCCTGGCTACACCTTC.

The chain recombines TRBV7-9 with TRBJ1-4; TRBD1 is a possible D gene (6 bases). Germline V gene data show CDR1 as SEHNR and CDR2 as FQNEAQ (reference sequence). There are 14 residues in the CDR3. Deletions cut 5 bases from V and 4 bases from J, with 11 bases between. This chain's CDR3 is CASSQQGNNEKLFF. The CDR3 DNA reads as TGTGCCAGCAGCCAACAGGGAAATAATGAAAAACTGTTTTTT. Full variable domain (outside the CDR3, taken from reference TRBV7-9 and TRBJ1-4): DTGVSQNPRHKITKRGQNVTFRCDPISEHNRLYWYRQTLGQGPEFLTYFQNEAQLEKSRLLSDRFSAERPKGSFSTLEIQRTEQGDSAMYLCASSQQGNNEKLFFGSGTQLSVL.

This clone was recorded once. The CDR3 sequence is CASSFSGSDTQYF. CDR3 nucleotides: TGCGCCAGCAGCTTTTCCGGATCAGATACGCAGTATTTT. The chain has TRBV5-1 and TRBJ2-3; unclear D gene. This CDR3 spans 13 amino acids. With 2 bases removed from V and 4 bases from J, the gap between germline ends came to 8 bases. Germline-derived CDR1 and CDR2 are SGHRS and YFSETQ.

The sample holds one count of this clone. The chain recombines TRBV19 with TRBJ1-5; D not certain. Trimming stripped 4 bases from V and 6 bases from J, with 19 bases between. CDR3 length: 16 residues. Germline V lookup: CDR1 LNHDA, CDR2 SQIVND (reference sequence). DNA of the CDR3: TGTGCCAGTAGTAGCGGTCTGTCGTTCGTGGGTCAGCCCCAGCATTTT. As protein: CASSSGLSFVGQPQHF. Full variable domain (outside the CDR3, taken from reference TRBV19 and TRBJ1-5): DGGITQSPKYLFRKEGQNVTLSCEQNLNHDAMYWYRQDPGQGLRLIYYSQIVNDFQKGDIAEGYSVSREKKESFPLTVTSAQKNPTAFYLCASSSGLSFVGQPQHFGDGTRLSIL.

The CDR3 here is CASSPDTDTQYF. The CDR3 DNA sequence: TGTGCCAGCAGCCCTGACACAGATACGCAGTATTTT. The J gene is TRBJ2-3, the V gene TRBV7-9; unclear D gene. The CDR3 has 12 amino acids. Germline V gene lookup returns CDR1 SEHNR and CDR2 FQNEAQ (reference sequence). Trimming left V 5 bases short and J 2 bases short, with 5 bases between.

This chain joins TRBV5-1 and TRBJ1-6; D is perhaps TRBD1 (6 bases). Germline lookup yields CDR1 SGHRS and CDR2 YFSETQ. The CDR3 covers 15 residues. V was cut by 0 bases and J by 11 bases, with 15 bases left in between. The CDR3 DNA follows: TGCGCCAGCAGCTTGGGACAGGACTCCGATACACCCCTCCACTTT. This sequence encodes CASSLGQDSDTPLHF.

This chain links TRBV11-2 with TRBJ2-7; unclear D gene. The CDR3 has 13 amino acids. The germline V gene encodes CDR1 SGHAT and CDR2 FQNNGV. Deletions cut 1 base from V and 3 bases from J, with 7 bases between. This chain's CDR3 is CASSLAIYYEQYF. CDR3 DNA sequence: TGTGCCAGCAGCTTAGCCATATACTACGAGCAGTACTTC.

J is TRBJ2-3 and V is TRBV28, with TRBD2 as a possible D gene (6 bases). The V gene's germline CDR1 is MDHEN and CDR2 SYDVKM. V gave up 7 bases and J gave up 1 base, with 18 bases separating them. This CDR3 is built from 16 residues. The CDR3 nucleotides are TGTGCCAGCATATCCGGGGGTTCCTTCCGCACAGATACGCAGTATTTT. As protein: CASISGGSFRTDTQYF.

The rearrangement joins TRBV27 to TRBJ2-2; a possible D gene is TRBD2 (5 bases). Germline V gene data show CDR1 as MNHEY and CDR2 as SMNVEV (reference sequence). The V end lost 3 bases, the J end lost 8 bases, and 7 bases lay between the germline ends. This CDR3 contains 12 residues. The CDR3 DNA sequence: TGTGCCAGCAGTTTTCGAGGGGGGGAGCTGTTTTTT. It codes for CASSFRGGELFF.

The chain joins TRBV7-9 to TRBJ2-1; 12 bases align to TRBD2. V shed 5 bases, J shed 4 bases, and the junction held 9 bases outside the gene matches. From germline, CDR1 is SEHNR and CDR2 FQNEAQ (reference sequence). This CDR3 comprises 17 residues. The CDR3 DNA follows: TGTGCCAGCAGCAATATAAGAGGACTAGCGGGGTACAATGAGCAGTTCTTC. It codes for CASSNIRGLAGYNEQFF.

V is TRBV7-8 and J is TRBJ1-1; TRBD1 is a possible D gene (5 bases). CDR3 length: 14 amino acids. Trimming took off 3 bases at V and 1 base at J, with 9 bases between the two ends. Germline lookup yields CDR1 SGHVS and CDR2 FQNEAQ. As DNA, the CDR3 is TGTGCCAGCAGCTTTACAGGAGCGAACACTGAAGCTTTCTTT. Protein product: CASSFTGANTEAFF. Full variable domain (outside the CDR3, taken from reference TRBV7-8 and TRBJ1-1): GAGVSQSPRYKVAKRGQDVALRCDPISGHVSLFWYQQALGQGPEFLTYFQNEAQLDKSGLPSDRFFAERPEGSVSTLKIQRTQQEDSAVYLCASSFTGANTEAFFGQGTRLTVV.

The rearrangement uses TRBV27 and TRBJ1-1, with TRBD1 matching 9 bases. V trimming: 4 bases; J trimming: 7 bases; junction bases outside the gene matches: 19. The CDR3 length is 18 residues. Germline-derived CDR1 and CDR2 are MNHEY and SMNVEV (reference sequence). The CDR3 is CASSSLVSGQGGRGEAFF. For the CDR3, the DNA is TGTGCCAGCAGTTCATTGGTGTCGGGACAGGGAGGGCGAGGTGAAGCTTTCTTT.

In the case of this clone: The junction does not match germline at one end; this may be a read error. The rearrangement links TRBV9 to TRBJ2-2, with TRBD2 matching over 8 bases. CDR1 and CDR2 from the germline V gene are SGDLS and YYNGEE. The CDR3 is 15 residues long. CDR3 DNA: TGTGCCAGCAGCGTAGTTAGCGGGAACTCCGGGGAGCTGTTTTTT. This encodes CASSVVSGNSGELFF.

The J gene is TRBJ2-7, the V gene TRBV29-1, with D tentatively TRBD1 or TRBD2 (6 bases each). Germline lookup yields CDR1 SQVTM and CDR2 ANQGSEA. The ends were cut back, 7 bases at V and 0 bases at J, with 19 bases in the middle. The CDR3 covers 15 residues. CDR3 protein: CSAAPTGRDSYEQYF. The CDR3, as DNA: TGCAGCGCCGCCCCTACAGGGCGGGACTCCTACGAGCAGTACTTC.